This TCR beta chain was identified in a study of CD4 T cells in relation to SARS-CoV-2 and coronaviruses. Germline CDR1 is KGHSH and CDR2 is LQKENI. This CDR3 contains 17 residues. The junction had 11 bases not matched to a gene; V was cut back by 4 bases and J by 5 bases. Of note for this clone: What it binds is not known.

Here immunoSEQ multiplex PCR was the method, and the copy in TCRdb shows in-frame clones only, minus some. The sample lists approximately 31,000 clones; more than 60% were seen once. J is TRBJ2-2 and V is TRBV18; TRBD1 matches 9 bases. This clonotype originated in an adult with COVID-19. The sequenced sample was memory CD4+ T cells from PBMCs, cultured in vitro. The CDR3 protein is CASSRIRTGAITGELFF. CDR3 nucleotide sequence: TGTGCCAGCTCACGAATCAGGACAGGGGCCATAACCGGGGAGCTGTTTTTT.